A few counts support the clone carrying this TCR beta chain. Its antigen is as yet unknown. This entry is derived from a study of identifying expanded T cells in peripheral blood. Collection occurred without any documented infections or immune events in donors. Overall study findings and caveats: Across healthy donors, higher total template counts meant significantly greater approximately two-week count variance. About 1.2 clones differed between technical replicates, versus around 16 and 19 over time.

The table came from immunoSEQ multiplex PCR; TCRdb's copy has only in-frame clones and leaves some out. Among about 110,000 clones listed, 88% were seen once. The germline gives CDR1 GTSNPN, CDR2 SVGIG (reference sequence). V lost 7 bases and J lost 10, with 22 bases in between. The CDR3 totals 13 residues. The TCR sequence derives from a person between 18 and 75 years old in good health. The J gene is TRBJ1-2, the V gene TRBV30; D is unclear. The sequencing input was blood. CDR3 nucleotides: TGTGCCTCAACGGGGTTAGATTTGGCCATCTACACCTTC. The encoded protein is CASTGLDLAIYTF.